This paragraph reports one T cell receptor (beta chain). The data were taken from a study of blood T cell repertoires in COVID-19. Germline trimming cut 4 bases from V and 8 bases from J; bases unmatched to any gene: 8. The germline gives CDR1 MGHRA, CDR2 YSYEKL. The CDR3 totals 14 residues. Here immunoSEQ multiplex PCR was the method, and the copy in TCRdb shows in-frame clones only, minus some. The table lists 430,000 or so clones, over 75% of them singletons. The receptor was isolated from a woman between 40 and 55 years old who had recovered from COVID-19. The rearrangement links TRBV4-1 to TRBJ1-2; 9 bases agree with TRBD1. Sequencing used PBMCs or T cells enriched from blood (not recorded which). CDR3 sequence: CASSRPGQGRGYTF. The CDR3 region has the DNA TGCGCCAGCAGCCGCCCGGGACAGGGTAGAGGCTACACCTTC.